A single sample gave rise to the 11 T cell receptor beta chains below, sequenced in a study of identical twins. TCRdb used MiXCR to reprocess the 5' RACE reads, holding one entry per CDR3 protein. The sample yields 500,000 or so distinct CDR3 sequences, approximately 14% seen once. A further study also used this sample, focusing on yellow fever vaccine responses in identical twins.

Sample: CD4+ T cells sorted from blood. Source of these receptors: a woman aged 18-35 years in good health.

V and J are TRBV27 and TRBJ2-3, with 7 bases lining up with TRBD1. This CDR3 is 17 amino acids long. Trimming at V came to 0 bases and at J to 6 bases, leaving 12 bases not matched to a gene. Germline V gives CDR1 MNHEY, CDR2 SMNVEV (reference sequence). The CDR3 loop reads CASSLSSRQGHWDTQYF. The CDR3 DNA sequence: TGTGCCAGCAGTTTATCCAGCAGACAGGGACATTGGGATACGCAGTATTTT.

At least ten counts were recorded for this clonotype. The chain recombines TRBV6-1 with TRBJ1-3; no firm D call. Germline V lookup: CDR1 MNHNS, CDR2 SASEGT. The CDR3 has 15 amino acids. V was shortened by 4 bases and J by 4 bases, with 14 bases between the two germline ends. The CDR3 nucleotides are TGTGCCAGCAGTGCCCGCTTGGATGCCGGAAACACCATATATTTT. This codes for CASSARLDAGNTIYF.

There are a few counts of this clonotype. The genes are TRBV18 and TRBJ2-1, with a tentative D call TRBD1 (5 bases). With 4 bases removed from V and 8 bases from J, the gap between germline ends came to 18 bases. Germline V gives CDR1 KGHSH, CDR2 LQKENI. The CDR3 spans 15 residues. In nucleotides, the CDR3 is TGTGCCAGCTCACGTCTACAGGTTCGTGAGGATGAGCAGTTCTTC. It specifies CASSRLQVREDEQFF.

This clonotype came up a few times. CDR3 DNA sequence: TGTGCCAGCAGCTTCGGCGGTTTCGGACTAGTGTCCACCGGGGAGCTGTTTTTT. It codes for CASSFGGFGLVSTGELFF. This chain connects TRBV11-2 to TRBJ2-2, with 7 bases that match TRBD2. The CDR3 consists of 18 residues. Germline assignment: CDR1 SGHAT and CDR2 FQNNGV. V lost 3 bases and J lost 4; bases outside the gene matches: 14.

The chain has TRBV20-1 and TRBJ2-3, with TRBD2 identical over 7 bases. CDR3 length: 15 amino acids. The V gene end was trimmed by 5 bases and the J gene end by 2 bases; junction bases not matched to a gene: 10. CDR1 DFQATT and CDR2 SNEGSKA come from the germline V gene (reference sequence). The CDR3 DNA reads TGCAGTGCTGTGGGACTAACTACCACCACAGATACGCAGTATTTT. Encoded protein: CSAVGLTTTTDTQYF.

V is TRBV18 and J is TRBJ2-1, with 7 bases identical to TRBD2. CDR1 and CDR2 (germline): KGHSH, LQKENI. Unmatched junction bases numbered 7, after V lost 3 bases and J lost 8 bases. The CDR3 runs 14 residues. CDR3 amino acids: CASSPTPGGHEQFF. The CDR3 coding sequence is TGTGCCAGCTCACCGACACCGGGGGGTCATGAGCAGTTCTTC.

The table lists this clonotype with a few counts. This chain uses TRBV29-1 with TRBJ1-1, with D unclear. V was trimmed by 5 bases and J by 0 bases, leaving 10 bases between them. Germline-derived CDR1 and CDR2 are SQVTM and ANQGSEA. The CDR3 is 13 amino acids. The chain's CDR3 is CSVLLGMNTEAFF. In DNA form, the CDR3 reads TGCAGCGTTCTCCTTGGGATGAACACTGAAGCTTTCTTT.

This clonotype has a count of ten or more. CDR3 residues: CSVAGSTDTQYF. The CDR3 coding sequence is TGCAGTGTTGCGGGGAGCACAGATACGCAGTATTTT. The V call is TRBV20-1, the J call TRBJ2-3, with a possible D match to TRBD2 (6 bases). Germline V gene data show CDR1 as DFQATT and CDR2 as SNEGSKA (reference sequence). This CDR3 has 12 residues. V lost 7 bases, J lost 0 bases, and 8 bases lay in between.

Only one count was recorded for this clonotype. CDR3 DNA sequence: TGTGCCAGCAGCCAAGAGAGGGGAGGGGCAACGAACACCGGGGAGCTGTTTTTT. This sequence encodes CASSQERGGATNTGELFF. V and J are TRBV4-2 and TRBJ2-2, with TRBD2 identical over 7 bases. This CDR3 contains 18 residues. Germline CDR1 LGHNA, CDR2 YNFKEQ. Trimming at V came to 0 bases and at J to 0 bases, leaving 7 bases not matched to a gene.

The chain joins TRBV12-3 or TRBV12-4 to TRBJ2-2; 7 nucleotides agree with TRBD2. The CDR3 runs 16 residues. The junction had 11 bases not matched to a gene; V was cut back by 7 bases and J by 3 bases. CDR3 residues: CASTGGRAFDTGELFF. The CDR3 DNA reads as TGTGCCAGCACCGGTGGGAGGGCATTTGACACCGGGGAGCTGTTTTTT.

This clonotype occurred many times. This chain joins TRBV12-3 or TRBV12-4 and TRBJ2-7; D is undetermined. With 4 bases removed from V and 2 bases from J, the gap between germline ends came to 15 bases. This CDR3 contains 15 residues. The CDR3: CASSSVSRGPYEQYF. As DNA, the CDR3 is TGTGCCAGCAGTTCGGTCTCGAGAGGCCCCTACGAGCAGTACTTC.